This entry lists 10 T cell receptor beta chains sequenced from one sample in a study of cytomegalovirus exposure and HLA in healthy donors. Researchers ran the PCR with 60 Vbeta and 13 Jbeta primers. Data came from immunoSEQ multiplex PCR; TCRdb stores just in-frame clones and leaves some out. The specimen's table records about 170,000 clones. The sequenced sample consisted of PBMCs. The source is a woman aged 18-29 years in good health and CMV-seropositive.

The chain has TRBV7-2 and TRBJ2-3, with TRBD2 matching 10 bases. Germline trimming cut 2 bases from V and 4 bases from J; bases unmatched to any gene: 6. In germline, CDR1 is SGHTA, CDR2 FQGNSA. This CDR3 region has 16 residues. The CDR3 spells CASSLSSGGAADTQYF. The CDR3 bases are TGTGCCAGCAGCTTATCAAGCGGGGGGGCGGCAGATACGCAGTATTTT.

V is TRBV5-1 and J is TRBJ2-1; TRBD2 matches 7 bases. This CDR3 has 16 residues. V dropped 2 bases and J dropped 3; count of bases not matched to a gene: 8. Germline CDR1 SGHRS, CDR2 YFSETQ. CDR3 region: CASSLSAGANYNEQFF. CDR3 sequence (DNA): TGCGCCAGCAGCTTATCGGCGGGAGCGAACTACAATGAGCAGTTCTTC.

Here the CDR3 reads CASSSGTSSANTGELFF. The CDR3 DNA reads TGCGCCAGCAGCTCCGGGACTAGCTCGGCGAACACCGGGGAGCTGTTTTTT. The chain has TRBV5-1 and TRBJ2-2; 9 bases are a match to TRBD2. Germline V lookup: CDR1 SGHRS, CDR2 YFSETQ. This CDR3 spans 17 amino acids. V was clipped by 3 bases and J by 0 bases; unmatched bases: 6.

V is TRBV4-3 and J is TRBJ1-4; possibly TRBD1 for D (6 bases). CDR1 is LGHNA and CDR2 is YSLEER in the germline V gene. The CDR3 runs 16 residues. V was pared by 1 base and J by 5 bases, with 14 bases between. CDR3 in amino acids: CASSQGGRDSNEKLFF. For the CDR3, the DNA is TGCGCCAGCAGCCAAGGGGGGCGTGACAGCAATGAAAAACTGTTTTTT.

The J gene is TRBJ2-1, the V gene TRBV2; 7 bases line up with TRBD2. Germline-derived CDR1 and CDR2 are SNHLY and FYNNEI. CDR3 length equals 15 residues. V shed 3 bases, J shed 1 base, and the junction held 3 bases outside the gene matches. CDR3 in DNA: TGTGCCAGCAGTGACTCGGGAGGTTCCTACAATGAGCAGTTCTTC. It specifies CASSDSGGSYNEQFF.

The rearrangement joins TRBV9 to TRBJ1-3; 9 positions agree with TRBD1. The CDR3 is 15 residues long. Trimming at V came to 6 bases and at J to 2 bases, leaving 6 bases not matched to a gene. Germline values: CDR1 SGDLS, CDR2 YYNGEE. CDR3 DNA sequence: TGTGCCAGCAACTCTCACAGGGGGCCTGGAAACACCATATATTTT. Translating gives CASNSHRGPGNTIYF.

CDR3 DNA sequence: TGTGCCAGCAGCTGGACAGGGAACAATGAGCAGTTCTTC. As protein: CASSWTGNNEQFF. The chain is built from TRBV7-3 and TRBJ2-1, with 8 nucleotides matching TRBD1. Germline CDR1 SGHTA, CDR2 FQGTGA. The ends lost 4 bases at V and 5 bases at J; junction bases unmatched: 1. The CDR3 has 13 residues.

The chain recombines TRBV5-6 with TRBJ2-7; TRBD1 is a possible D gene (5 bases). The CDR3 spans 13 residues. V was trimmed by 5 bases and J by 1 base, leaving 10 bases between them. Germline V gene data show CDR1 as SGHDT and CDR2 as YYEEEE. The CDR3 DNA reads as TGTGCCAGCAGGTTCACAGGATCCTACGAGCAGTACTTC. Translation gives CASRFTGSYEQYF. Based on the CDR3 plus reference TRBV5-6 and TRBJ2-7, the full variable domain is DAGVTQSPTHLIKTRGQQVTLRCSPKSGHDTVSWYQQALGQGPQFIFQYYEEEERQRGNFPDRFSGHQFPNYSSELNVNALLLGDSALYLCASRFTGSYEQYFGPGTRLTVT.

The V gene is TRBV6-5, the J gene TRBJ1-2; weak D call: TRBD1 (6 bases). Germline assignment: CDR1 MNHEY and CDR2 SVGAGI. Trimming cost V 4 bases and J 1 base, with 13 bases left between them. The CDR3 spans 15 residues. The CDR3: CASSSGQTHNYGYTF. CDR3 bases: TGTGCCAGCAGTTCCGGACAGACTCATAACTATGGCTACACCTTC.

The chain joins TRBV6-1 to TRBJ2-7; 7 positions match TRBD1. The CDR3 sequence is 16 residues long. The ends lost 3 bases at V and 0 bases at J; junction bases unmatched: 8. Germline CDR1 MNHNS, CDR2 SASEGT. This CDR3 is CASSDIVDRASYEQYF. The CDR3 DNA reads as TGTGCCAGCAGTGATATAGTCGACAGGGCCTCCTACGAGCAGTACTTC.